The subject of this entry is one TCR beta chain. Its target is unknown. This specimen belongs to a study of T cell responses to AZD1222 COVID-19 vaccine. In the study overall: Timing groups of about 4 and about 12 weeks for second doses were pooled.

CDR1 is MNHNS and CDR2 is SASEGT in the germline V gene. V lost 6 bases, J lost 4 bases, and 4 bases stayed unmatched. CDR3 length: 14 amino acids. Study-wide results and caveats: Clonal diversity was possibly underestimated; the donors were predominantly white British and more often female. Repertoire sampling was restricted to post-peak T cell response timepoints. Vaccine-related CD4 TCRs covered spike, predominating at 160-218 and 743-854.

Here immunoSEQ multiplex PCR was the method, and the copy in TCRdb shows in-frame clones only, minus some. The sample holds about 140,000 clones; roughly 90% are singletons and the top ten take about 5%. Sequences were derived from peripheral blood, sampled on day 0 of AZD1222 vaccination. The clonotype originates from an adult in good health. V gene TRBV6-1 combines with J gene TRBJ1-4; 8 bases fit TRBD1. CDR3 loop: CASRPDRGNEKLFF. DNA of the CDR3: TGTGCCAGCAGACCTGACAGGGGTAATGAAAAACTGTTTTTT.